This T cell receptor (beta chain) was sequenced during a study of blood T cell repertoires in COVID-19. Study-level background: The United States, Italy and Spain provided the acute and convalescent COVID-19 samples. PBMCs, B-cell-depleted T cells, or T cells were the source of the cDNA or gDNA that made up the material.

CDR1 and CDR2 from the germline V gene are LGHDT and YNNKEL (reference sequence). This CDR3 comprises 12 residues. V lost 2 bases, J lost 2 bases, and 4 bases lay in between. Original analysis: Reference gene primer amplification yielded estimated nucleated cell counts. TCRdb's table, derived via immunoSEQ multiplex PCR, lists solely in-frame clones and lacks some. V, J and clone size derive from that table, while D and trimming were established from the DNA sequence. The sample lists 450,000 to 500,000 clones; approximately 85% were seen once. The source of this sequence is a human donor in a cohort sampled during active COVID-19. Sequenced: peripheral blood. The J gene is TRBJ2-7, the V gene TRBV3-1 (or the pseudogene TRBV3-2), with no clear D. The CDR3 nucleotides read TGTGCCAGCAGCCAAAATACCTACGAGCAGTACTTC. Translating it yields CASSQNTYEQYF.